The 26 T cell receptor beta chains given below trace back to one sample, sequenced in a study of blood T cell repertoires in COVID-19. Using immunoSEQ multiplex PCR, the repertoire was profiled, and TCRdb retains in-frame clones only, with some absent. The table has around 130,000 clones, less than 90% seen once. Sequenced sample: PBMCs or T cells enriched from blood (not recorded which). Receptors originate from a woman in her forties or fifties who had recovered from COVID-19.

The chain carries TRBV6-1 and TRBJ2-7; 8 bases agree with TRBD1. CDR1 is MNHNS, CDR2 SASEGT, per germline. After removal of 3 bases from V and 9 bases from J, the junction contained 13 bases not matched to a gene. The CDR3 runs to 15 residues. CDR3 DNA: TGTGCCAGCAGTGAGGAGGGCAGGGGGCGCTTGGTGCAGTACTTC. It translates to CASSEEGRGRLVQYF.

The chain has TRBV7-3 and TRBJ1-2; a possible D gene is TRBD1 (6 bases). Deletions cut 5 bases from V and 4 bases from J, with 14 bases between. CDR1 is SGHTA, CDR2 FQGTGA, per germline. CDR3 length: 14 amino acids. In nucleotides, the CDR3 is TGTGCCAGCAGCCCGCAGACAGGCCGCTATGGCTACACCTTC. Protein: CASSPQTGRYGYTF.

The chain recombines TRBV6-4 with TRBJ2-7, with 8 bases matching TRBD1. V was pared by 8 bases and J by 7 bases, with 10 bases of the junction left unmatched. Per the germline V gene, CDR1 is MRHNA and CDR2 is SNTAGT. There are 13 residues in the CDR3. CDR3 in amino acids: CASSGQGGGEQYF. The DNA of the CDR3 is TGTGCCAGCTCCGGACAGGGAGGCGGGGAGCAGTACTTC.

J is TRBJ2-1 and V is TRBV29-1; TRBD1 aligns across 7 bases. The germline V gene encodes CDR1 SQVTM and CDR2 ANQGSEA. The length of the CDR3 is 16 residues. After removal of 6 bases from V and 2 bases from J, the junction contained 13 bases not matched to a gene. The CDR3 sequence: CSVDRDSSLPYNEQFF. CDR3 sequence (DNA): TGCAGCGTCGACAGGGACAGTTCACTCCCCTACAATGAGCAGTTCTTC.

The chain employs TRBV7-2 and TRBJ1-2; D perhaps matches TRBD1 (5 bases). CDR3 length: 13 amino acids. Germline-derived CDR1 and CDR2 are SGHTA and FQGNSA. Trimming stripped 2 bases from V and 7 bases from J, with 11 bases between. CDR3 nucleotides: TGTGCCAGCAGCTTATCTCAGGGTGGTGGCTACACCTTC. Residues: CASSLSQGGGYTF.

In this sample, this clone turned up a few times. This chain links TRBV4-1 with TRBJ2-2; tentative D call: TRBD2 (5 bases). The CDR3 contains 17 residues. Germline lookup yields CDR1 MGHRA and CDR2 YSYEKL. V was trimmed by 1 base and J by 5 bases, leaving 17 bases between them. The CDR3 spells CASSQGTHLPGTGELFF. The CDR3 DNA is TGCGCCAGCAGCCAAGGAACTCACCTACCGGGGACCGGGGAGCTGTTTTTT.

The genes are TRBV10-1 and TRBJ2-1; TRBD1 is a possible D gene (5 bases). Germline CDR1 reads WNHNN; CDR2 reads SYGVQD (reference sequence). CDR3 length: 14 amino acids. Trimming cost V 2 bases and J 9 bases, with 14 bases left between them. The CDR3 DNA is TGCGCCAGCAGTGAGGCTGTAAGGGGTCCTGAGCAGTTCTTC. Amino acid sequence: CASSEAVRGPEQFF.

This clone was picked up a small number of times. The chain employs TRBV27 and TRBJ1-4, with 7 nucleotides matching TRBD1. This CDR3 contains 14 residues. Germline CDR1 reads MNHEY; CDR2 reads SMNVEV (reference sequence). Trimming cost V 2 bases and J 3 bases; bases outside gene matches: 0. The CDR3 sequence: CASSLQGANEKLFF. In nucleotides, the CDR3 is TGTGCCAGCAGTTTACAGGGGGCTAATGAAAAACTGTTTTTT. Full variable domain (rest looked up from reference TRBV27 and TRBJ1-4): EAQVTQNPRYLITVTGKKLTVTCSQNMNHEYMSWYRQDPGLGLRQIYYSMNVEVTDKGDVPEGYKVSRKEKRNFPLILESPSPNQTSLYFCASSLQGANEKLFFGSGTQLSVL.

The genes are TRBV5-1 and TRBJ1-1, with D perhaps matching TRBD1 (6 bases). Trimming left V 3 bases short and J 5 bases short, with 17 bases between. This CDR3 comprises 15 residues. Germline V gives CDR1 SGHRS, CDR2 YFSETQ. The CDR3 is CASSSDAGGKTEAFF. The CDR3 DNA sequence: TGCGCCAGCAGCTCCGACGCGGGGGGCAAGACTGAAGCTTTCTTT.

The chain employs TRBV10-1 and TRBJ2-3; 9 nucleotides align to TRBD2. J gave up 0 bases and V 8 bases, and 3 bases lay outside the gene matches. The CDR3 consists of 14 residues. Germline V gives CDR1 WNHNN, CDR2 SYGVQD (reference sequence). This CDR3 is CASAAGGSTDTQYF. CDR3 DNA sequence: TGCGCCAGCGCAGCGGGGGGAAGCACAGATACGCAGTATTTT.

The J gene is TRBJ1-1, the V gene TRBV5-1; possible D gene TRBD1, 6 bases. CDR1 SGHRS and CDR2 YFSETQ come from the germline V gene. V lost 0 bases, J lost 6 bases, and 9 bases lay in between. This CDR3 has 13 amino acids. CDR3 sequence (DNA): TGCGCCAGCAGCTTGGACAGGGCAGCTGAAGCTTTCTTT. Amino acids: CASSLDRAAEAFF.

This rearrangement joins TRBV10-2 to TRBJ2-7, with D perhaps matching TRBD1 (6 bases). CDR1 is WSHSY, CDR2 SAAADI, per germline. The CDR3 contains 13 residues. V was trimmed by 6 bases and J by 5 bases, leaving 14 bases between them. CDR3 residues: CASRGQFDDEQYF. The DNA for the CDR3 is TGCGCCAGCAGAGGACAGTTCGATGACGAGCAGTACTTC.

The chain has TRBV7-2 and TRBJ2-1, with 8 bases aligning to TRBD2. The CDR3 has 17 residues. Per the germline V gene, CDR1 is SGHTA and CDR2 is FQGNSA. V was clipped by 2 bases and J by 3 bases; unmatched bases: 9. CDR3 nucleotide sequence: TGTGCCAGCAGCTTACTCTCTTCTAGCGGGCTCTACAATGAGCAGTTCTTC. The encoded protein is CASSLLSSSGLYNEQFF.

The chain joins TRBV19 to TRBJ1-3; D is undetermined. The CDR3 has 14 amino acids. V lost 4 bases to trimming and J lost 0 bases, with 7 bases between them. Looked up from germline, CDR1 is LNHDA and CDR2 is SQIVND (reference sequence). CDR3 in DNA: TGTGCCAGTAGTACCCGTAGCTCTGGAAACACCATATATTTT. Translation: CASSTRSSGNTIYF. Complete variable domain (other parts from reference TRBV19 and TRBJ1-3): DGGITQSPKYLFRKEGQNVTLSCEQNLNHDAMYWYRQDPGQGLRLIYYSQIVNDFQKGDIAEGYSVSREKKESFPLTVTSAQKNPTAFYLCASSTRSSGNTIYFGEGSWLTVV.

This clone was counted a few times. The chain links TRBV14 to TRBJ2-2; a possible D gene is TRBD1 (6 bases). Trimming removed 4 bases from V and 4 bases from J, with 10 bases in between. CDR3 size: 14 residues. CDR1 and CDR2 (germline): SGHDN, FVKESK. CDR3 region: CASSRQATTGELFF. The CDR3 nucleotides are TGTGCCAGCAGCCGACAGGCGACCACCGGGGAGCTGTTTTTT. The whole variable domain, filled in from reference TRBV14 and TRBJ2-2, reads EAGVTQFPSHSVIEKGQTVTLRCDPISGHDNLYWYRRVMGKEIKFLLHFVKESKQDESGMPNNRFLAERTGGTYSTLKVQPAELEDSGVYFCASSRQATTGELFFGEGSRLTVL.

V gene TRBV7-9 combines with J gene TRBJ1-5; D is perhaps TRBD1 (5 bases). V was cut by 5 bases and J by 0 bases, with 8 bases left in between. This CDR3 comprises 14 residues. Per the germline V gene, CDR1 is SEHNR and CDR2 is FQNEAQ (reference sequence). CDR3 DNA: TGTGCCAGCAGCGCGACAGATAGCAATCAGCCCCAGCATTTT. This translates into CASSATDSNQPQHF.

The gene calls are TRBV4-3 and TRBJ2-1, with 9 bases lining up with TRBD2. Germline V gene lookup returns CDR1 LGHNA and CDR2 YSLEER. The CDR3 spans 18 residues. V was pared by 1 base and J by 2 bases, with 9 bases of the junction left unmatched. CDR3 sequence reads: CASSQGASGENTYNEQFF. DNA of the CDR3: TGCGCCAGCAGCCAAGGCGCTAGCGGGGAAAACACCTACAATGAGCAGTTCTTC.

The chain has TRBV3-1 (or the pseudogene TRBV3-2) and TRBJ2-7; 10 nucleotides match TRBD1. CDR1 and CDR2 from the germline V gene are LGHDT and YNNKEL (reference sequence). The CDR3 sequence is 14 residues long. J lost 4 bases, V lost 4 bases, and 4 bases had no gene match. The CDR3 DNA reads as TGTGCCAGCAGCCTGAGGGACAGGGGTTACGAGCAGTACTTC. As protein: CASSLRDRGYEQYF.

The CDR3 is CASSVSTGISGNTIYF. The CDR3 DNA follows: TGTGCCAGCAGCGTATCAACCGGGATCTCTGGAAACACCATATATTTT. The V and J genes are TRBV9 and TRBJ1-3; no definite D call. Germline V gene data show CDR1 as SGDLS and CDR2 as YYNGEE. The CDR3 is 16 residues long. The V gene lost 1 base and the J gene lost 0 bases, with 11 bases spanning the gap.

The chain carries TRBV10-3 and TRBJ1-1; 11 positions agree with TRBD1. The CDR3 sequence is 14 residues long. Germline values: CDR1 ENHRY, CDR2 SYGVKD. V shed 6 bases, J shed 2 bases, and the junction held 2 bases outside the gene matches. The CDR3 sequence is CAIRGTGGNTEAFF. CDR3 nucleotide sequence: TGTGCCATCAGGGGGACAGGGGGAAACACTGAAGCTTTCTTT.

V and J are TRBV2 and TRBJ1-2; D gene ambiguous. This CDR3 has 12 residues. V was pared by 6 bases and J by 8 bases, with 13 bases between. Germline CDR1 is SNHLY and CDR2 is FYNNEI. CDR3 protein: CASRDDREGYTF. In nucleotides, the CDR3 is TGTGCCAGCAGGGATGATCGGGAGGGCTACACCTTC.

This rearrangement joins TRBV7-9 to TRBJ2-4, with 7 bases matching TRBD1. There are 17 residues in the CDR3. J was trimmed by 2 bases and V by 4 bases; bases with no gene match: 11. CDR1 is SEHNR, CDR2 FQNEAQ, per germline (reference sequence). CDR3 DNA sequence: TGTGCCAGCAGCTACGACAGGGAAGGTTGGCCCAAAAACATTCAGTACTTC. As protein: CASSYDREGWPKNIQYF.

DNA for the CDR3: TGTGCCAGCAGCCCAGGGGGGGATACGCAGTATTTT. This translates into CASSPGGDTQYF. The J gene is TRBJ2-3, the V gene TRBV7-2; TRBD1 might be the D (7 bases). With 5 bases removed from V and 6 bases from J, the gap between germline ends came to 9 bases. CDR1 and CDR2 (germline): SGHTA, FQGNSA. This CDR3 comprises 12 residues.

There are a few counts of this clone. The chain is built from TRBV6-5 and TRBJ1-1, with TRBD1 matching 7 bases. The CDR3 has 12 amino acids. Per germline, CDR1 MNHEY and CDR2 SVGAGI. V gave up 5 bases and J gave up 6 bases; unmatched junction bases: 3. This chain's CDR3 is CASSIQGSEAFF. In DNA, the CDR3 is TGTGCCAGCAGTATACAGGGGTCTGAAGCTTTCTTT.

The chain couples TRBV6-5 to TRBJ1-2; TRBD1 aligns across 11 bases. V lost 6 bases to trimming and J lost 4 bases; unmatched junction nucleotides: 7. Looked up from germline, CDR1 is MNHEY and CDR2 is SVGAGI. This CDR3 has 15 amino acids. CDR3 amino acids: CASRGGDRGSYGYTF. CDR3 bases: TGTGCCAGCAGGGGAGGGGACAGGGGGAGCTATGGCTACACCTTC.

This clone was seen a handful of times. The CDR3 here is CASSPGSSSYNEQFF. The CDR3 DNA is TGTGCCAGCAGCCCAGGGTCAAGCTCCTACAATGAGCAGTTCTTC. The chain uses TRBV9 and TRBJ2-1; a possible D gene is TRBD1 (5 bases). Germline V gene lookup returns CDR1 SGDLS and CDR2 YYNGEE. Between the trimmed V and J ends, which lost 4 bases and 0 bases, there was a span of 11 bases. CDR3 length equals 15 residues.